A selection of T cell receptor beta chains follows, all from one sample in a study of cytomegalovirus exposure and HLA in healthy donors. TCRdb's copy holds only in-frame clones and misses some; the assay was immunoSEQ multiplex PCR. The table records approximately 180,000 clones, roughly three quarters of them present only once. Sequenced: PBMCs. The receptors were sampled from a woman between 45 and 65 years old in good health and CMV-seropositive. Each CDR3 is given with its conserved first and last residue. D genes are given only for firm matches. Clone sizes are given selectively: once, few, many, or a class where the clone is expanded.

clone size: few; D gene: -; J gene: TRBJ2-3; V gene: TRBV11-3; CDR3 protein: CASSQTDTRTDTQYF; CDR3 DNA: TGTGCCAGCAGCCAGACGGACACACGCACAGATACGCAGTATTTT
clone size: -; D gene: -; J gene: TRBJ2-2; V gene: TRBV4-1; CDR3 protein: CASSRYSIQEIANTGELFF; CDR3 DNA: TGCGCCAGCAGCCGGTATTCAATACAGGAGATCGCGAACACCGGGGAGCTGTTTTTT
clone size: few; D gene: TRBD1; J gene: TRBJ1-1; V gene: TRBV6-1; CDR3 protein: CASSFRDSTEAFF; CDR3 DNA: TGTGCCAGCAGTTTCCGGGACAGCACTGAAGCTTTCTTT
clone size: -; D gene: -; J gene: TRBJ2-3; V gene: TRBV19; CDR3 protein: CASRSLSTDTQYF; CDR3 DNA: TGTGCCAGTAGGAGCCTGAGCACAGATACGCAGTATTTT
clone size: -; D gene: -; J gene: TRBJ1-1; V gene: TRBV12-5; CDR3 protein: CASGLVRGTEAFF; CDR3 DNA: TGTGCTAGTGGTTTGGTACGAGGGACTGAAGCTTTCTTT
clone size: -; D gene: TRBD1; J gene: TRBJ1-1; V gene: TRBV2; CDR3 protein: CASREQGASPEAFF; CDR3 DNA: TGTGCCAGCAGGGAGCAGGGGGCTAGTCCTGAAGCTTTCTTT
clone size: -; D gene: TRBD2; J gene: TRBJ2-1; V gene: TRBV2; CDR3 protein: CASRAGTSTEQFF; CDR3 DNA: TGTGCCAGCAGGGCCGGGACTAGCACTGAGCAGTTCTTC
clone size: -; D gene: -; J gene: TRBJ2-7; V gene: TRBV5-1; CDR3 protein: CASSQAGYEQYF; CDR3 DNA: TGCGCCAGCAGCCAGGCAGGGTACGAGCAGTACTTC
clone size: -; D gene: -; J gene: TRBJ2-7; V gene: TRBV2; CDR3 protein: CASSEVISYEQYF; CDR3 DNA: TGTGCCAGCAGTGAAGTCATTTCCTACGAGCAGTACTTC
clone size: -; D gene: -; J gene: TRBJ2-7; V gene: TRBV18; CDR3 protein: CASSDSYEQYF; CDR3 DNA: TGTGCCAGCTCTGACAGCTACGAGCAGTACTTC
clone size: -; D gene: -; J gene: TRBJ2-3; V gene: TRBV30; CDR3 protein: CASMRRSSTDTQYF; CDR3 DNA: TGTGCCTCAATGCGCAGGTCTAGCACAGATACGCAGTATTTT
clone size: -; D gene: -; J gene: TRBJ2-7; V gene: TRBV7-8; CDR3 protein: CASSLRQDYEQYF; CDR3 DNA: TGTGCCAGCAGCTTAAGACAGGACTACGAGCAGTACTTC
clone size: -; D gene: -; J gene: TRBJ1-1; V gene: TRBV23-1; CDR3 protein: CAPLEKAPGTEAFF; CDR3 DNA: TGCGCCCCCCTAGAGAAAGCTCCGGGGACTGAAGCTTTCTTT
clone size: -; D gene: -; J gene: TRBJ1-1; V gene: TRBV10-3; CDR3 protein: CAIGRGLQTEAFF; CDR3 DNA: TGTGCCATCGGGCGGGGGTTACAGACTGAAGCTTTCTTT
clone size: -; D gene: -; J gene: TRBJ2-6; V gene: TRBV12-5; CDR3 protein: CASGGGQPGANVLTF; CDR3 DNA: TGTGCTAGTGGTGGTGGACAACCTGGGGCCAACGTCCTGACTTTC
clone size: -; D gene: -; J gene: TRBJ1-5; V gene: TRBV19; CDR3 protein: CASSIFSRQPQHF; CDR3 DNA: TGTGCCAGTAGTATATTTTCGCGGCAGCCCCAGCATTTT
clone size: -; D gene: TRBD2; J gene: TRBJ2-1; V gene: TRBV19; CDR3 protein: CASSPGLAAAYNEQFF; CDR3 DNA: TGTGCCAGTAGTCCGGGACTAGCGGCCGCCTACAATGAGCAGTTCTTC
clone size: -; D gene: -; J gene: TRBJ1-6; V gene: TRBV4-1; CDR3 protein: CASSHTGYENSPLHF; CDR3 DNA: TGCGCCAGCAGCCACACAGGGTATGAAAATTCACCCCTCCACTTT
clone size: once; D gene: TRBD1; J gene: TRBJ2-7; V gene: TRBV15; CDR3 protein: CATSRGQGVSYEQYF; CDR3 DNA: TGTGCCACCAGCAGAGGACAGGGGGTCTCCTACGAGCAGTACTTC
clone size: -; D gene: TRBD2; J gene: TRBJ2-5; V gene: TRBV9; CDR3 protein: CASSFSGGEETQYF; CDR3 DNA: TGTGCCAGCAGCTTTAGCGGGGGAGAAGAGACCCAGTACTTC
clone size: once; D gene: -; J gene: TRBJ1-2; V gene: TRBV6-6; CDR3 protein: CASSYGLRGGYGYTF; CDR3 DNA: TGTGCCAGCAGTTACGGTCTACGGGGAGGCTATGGCTACACCTTC
clone size: -; D gene: -; J gene: TRBJ2-7; V gene: TRBV6-5; CDR3 protein: CASSPDSSYEQYF; CDR3 DNA: TGTGCCAGCAGTCCGGACAGTTCCTACGAGCAGTACTTC
clone size: once; D gene: TRBD1; J gene: TRBJ1-6; V gene: TRBV7-9; CDR3 protein: CASRQGGSPLHF; CDR3 DNA: TGTGCCAGCCGACAGGGAGGCTCACCCCTCCACTTT
clone size: few; D gene: TRBD2; J gene: TRBJ2-3; V gene: TRBV6-7; CDR3 protein: CASRFSGGRSTDTQYF; CDR3 DNA: TGTGCCAGCAGGTTTAGCGGGGGCCGAAGCACAGATACGCAGTATTTT
clone size: once; D gene: TRBD2; J gene: TRBJ2-5; V gene: TRBV5-4; CDR3 protein: CASSFRTSGGTETQYF; CDR3 DNA: TGTGCCAGCAGCTTTCGGACTAGCGGGGGGACGGAGACCCAGTACTTC
clone size: -; D gene: TRBD1; J gene: TRBJ2-5; V gene: TRBV2; CDR3 protein: CASSVPSTGDEETQYF; CDR3 DNA: TGTGCCAGCAGTGTGCCTTCGACAGGGGATGAAGAGACCCAGTACTTC
clone size: -; D gene: -; J gene: TRBJ2-7; V gene: TRBV9; CDR3 protein: CASSVGSGQYEQYF; CDR3 DNA: TGTGCCAGCAGCGTAGGGTCAGGGCAATACGAGCAGTACTTC